Each of the 2 T cell receptor beta chains below was sequenced from the same sample in a study of T cells in Graves' hyperthyroidism and ophthalmopathy. Amplification yielded TCR beta CDR3 regions, with RNA transcripts as the source. When the TCR CDR3 underwent first-round RT-PCR, the HTBI primer set was used. TCRdb processed the multiplex PCR reads anew with MiXCR; each CDR3 protein has one entry. The repertoire holds nearly 600,000 distinct CDR3 sequences, with over 12% as singletons. The specimen was blood. These receptors all stem from a woman in her late teens or twenties with Graves' ophthalmopathy.

The chain recombines TRBV6-1 with TRBJ1-2; D is undetermined. Germline V gives CDR1 MNHNS, CDR2 SASEGT. This CDR3 contains 14 residues. V shed 7 bases and J shed 8 bases, with 20 bases lying between them. In DNA, the CDR3 is TGTGCCAGCATCCCTTCGGCAGGTCTCTACGGCTACACCTTC. Residues: CASIPSAGLYGYTF.

This clonotype was counted many times. The V call is TRBV2, the J call TRBJ1-4; D is unresolved. CDR1 SNHLY and CDR2 FYNNEI come from the germline V gene. This CDR3 has 15 amino acids. V dropped 2 bases and J dropped 6 bases, with 13 bases sitting between them. CDR3 bases: TGTGCCAGCAGTGAAACCACTACCCGAGATGAAAAACTGTTTTTT. Encoded protein: CASSETTTRDEKLFF.